A selection of T cell receptor beta chains follows, all from one sample in a study of T cell responses to AZD1222 COVID-19 vaccine. TCRdb keeps only in-frame clones here, not all; method: immunoSEQ multiplex PCR. Among 50,000 or so clones listed, 70% to 80% were seen once. Sequences were derived from peripheral blood, sampled 28 days after the second AZD1222 dose. Receptor source: an adult who received the AZD1222 COVID-19 vaccine. The CDR3 runs from the conserved cysteine through the conserved F or W. A D gene is named only where the DNA matches it firmly. For some rows the clone size is stated as once, few or many, or as a class when expanded; others skip it.

clone size,J gene,V gene,D gene,CDR3 protein,CDR3 DNA
.,TRBJ1-2,TRBV18,.,CASSPGPPGYTF,TGTGCCAGCTCACCAGGACCTCCTGGCTACACCTTC
.,TRBJ1-4,TRBV4-1,.,CASSQDWQATNEKLFF,TGCGCCAGCAGCCAAGATTGGCAGGCAACTAATGAAAAACTGTTTTTT
.,TRBJ1-5,TRBV19,.,CASSPTTFRDQPQHF,TGTGCCAGTAGTCCGACGACTTTTAGGGATCAGCCCCAGCATTTT
.,TRBJ1-2,TRBV11-2,.,CASSSSGYGYTF,TGTGCCAGCAGCTCCTCAGGGTATGGCTACACCTTC
.,TRBJ1-3,TRBV6-1,.,CASSEGGGTGNTIYF,TGTGCCAGCAGTGAAGGCGGCGGAACTGGAAACACCATATATTTT
.,TRBJ2-3,TRBV4-2,TRBD2,CASSQGPLAGADTQYF,TGTGCCAGCAGCCAAGGTCCACTAGCGGGAGCAGATACGCAGTATTTT
.,TRBJ1-3,TRBV7-2,.,CASIPQLGDGNTIYF,TGTGCCAGCATCCCCCAGCTGGGGGATGGAAACACCATATATTTT
.,TRBJ1-1,TRBV11-2,.,CASSGLQGNTEAFF,TGTGCCAGCAGCGGTTTACAGGGGAACACTGAAGCTTTCTTT
few,TRBJ1-3,TRBV6-1,TRBD1,CASIQGASGNTIYF,TGTGCCAGCATCCAGGGGGCCTCTGGAAACACCATATATTTT
.,TRBJ1-5,TRBV6-2/TRBV6-3,.,CASSSQEQRRVISNGNQPQHF,TGTGCCAGCAGTTCCCAAGAACAGCGCCGAGTTATCTCTAATGGCAATCAGCCCCAGCATTTT
.,TRBJ1-5,TRBV18,.,CASSPGSPGVNQPQHF,TGTGCCAGCTCACCGGGGTCCCCAGGGGTAAATCAGCCCCAGCATTTT
.,TRBJ2-7,TRBV5-4,.,CASSLAGRDYEQYF,TGTGCCAGCAGCTTGGCGGGGAGAGACTACGAGCAGTACTTC
.,TRBJ2-7,TRBV7-9,.,CASSAFPREQYF,TGTGCCAGCAGCGCCTTTCCGAGGGAGCAGTACTTC
.,TRBJ2-1,TRBV5-4,.,CASSPRGGNEQFF,TGTGCCAGCAGCCCTCGGGGAGGTAATGAGCAGTTCTTC
.,TRBJ2-5,TRBV3-1/TRBV3-2,.,CASSRFSGLQETQYF,TGTGCCAGCAGCCGATTCAGCGGGCTACAAGAGACCCAGTACTTC
.,TRBJ2-5,TRBV4-1,.,CASSQEGAYETQYF,TGCGCCAGCAGCCAAGAAGGAGCGTATGAGACCCAGTACTTC
.,TRBJ1-2,TRBV27,TRBD1,CASSSNSAGGNGYTF,TGTGCCAGCAGTTCGAACTCCGCAGGGGGGAATGGCTACACCTTC
.,TRBJ1-4,TRBV15,.,CATSRDLAAPTNEKLFF,TGTGCCACCAGCAGAGATCTGGCAGCTCCAACTAATGAAAAACTGTTTTTT
.,TRBJ2-2,TRBV7-9,.,CASSLAGANTGELFF,TGTGCCAGCAGCTTAGCCGGGGCGAACACCGGGGAGCTGTTTTTT
.,TRBJ1-3,TRBV5-1,.,CASSLVPLSGNTIYF,TGCGCCAGCAGCTTGGTCCCCCTCTCTGGAAACACCATATATTTT
.,TRBJ1-2,TRBV7-9,.,CASSSPEPYYGYTF,TGTGCCAGCAGCAGTCCGGAGCCTTACTATGGCTACACCTTC
.,TRBJ2-1,TRBV18,.,CASSPVSSYNEQFF,TGTGCCAGCTCACCAGTTAGCTCCTACAATGAGCAGTTCTTC
.,TRBJ2-7,TRBV19,.,CASSPRDMAYEQYF,TGTGCCAGTAGTCCAAGGGACATGGCCTACGAGCAGTACTTC
few,TRBJ2-7,TRBV2,.,CASSGSRSRYSYEQYF,TGTGCCAGCAGTGGTTCCCGTAGCCGGTACTCCTACGAGCAGTACTTC
.,TRBJ1-5,TRBV30,.,CAWSVSSNQPQHF,TGTGCCTGGAGTGTATCGAGCAATCAGCCCCAGCATTTT
.,TRBJ2-7,TRBV5-1,.,CASSSDRFYEQYF,TGCGCCAGCAGCTCGGACCGATTCTACGAGCAGTACTTC
.,TRBJ2-2,TRBV3-1/TRBV3-2,.,CASSQQQNTGELFF,TGTGCCAGCAGCCAGCAACAGAACACCGGGGAGCTGTTTTTT
.,TRBJ1-6,TRBV18,.,CASSPGSSYNSPLHF,TGTGCCAGCTCTCCCGGGAGCTCCTATAATTCACCCCTCCACTTT
.,TRBJ2-3,TRBV6-1,TRBD2,CASRPLAGITDTQYF,TGTGCCAGCAGGCCCCTAGCGGGAATTACAGATACGCAGTATTTT
.,TRBJ2-5,TRBV5-1,.,CASSLTGAETQYF,TGCGCCAGCAGCTTGACCGGGGCCGAGACCCAGTACTTC
.,TRBJ1-6,TRBV28,TRBD1,CASSRPGQPRSNSPLHF,TGTGCCAGCAGCCGACCGGGACAGCCTAGAAGTAATTCACCCCTCCACTTT
few,TRBJ1-2,TRBV5-4,TRBD1,CASSLTGANYGYTF,TGTGCCAGCAGCTTGACAGGGGCTAACTATGGCTACACCTTC
.,TRBJ2-3,TRBV7-2,.,CASSPWRDTQYF,TGTGCCAGCAGCCCCTGGCGGGATACGCAGTATTTT
.,TRBJ1-5,TRBV3-1/TRBV3-2,.,CASSDNRTPNQPQHF,TGTGCCAGCAGTGACAATCGGACCCCAAATCAGCCCCAGCATTTT
few,TRBJ1-5,TRBV6-4,.,CASSEGGDGNQPQHF,TGTGCCAGCAGTGAAGGTGGGGATGGCAATCAGCCCCAGCATTTT
few,TRBJ1-1,TRBV7-3,.,CASSLWDATEAFF,TGTGCCAGCAGCTTATGGGATGCCACTGAAGCTTTCTTT